This T cell receptor (beta chain) is drawn from a study of Graves' ophthalmopathy and Graves' hyperthyroidism. Across the study: No treatment had been given when peripheral blood was collected at initial diagnosis.

This CDR3 region has 14 residues. Germline CDR1 and CDR2: MGHRA and YSYEKL. V lost 0 bases, J lost 3 bases, and 9 bases lay in between. This clonotype was detected only a few times. By definition, stable hyperthyroidism involved no ophthalmopathy within 18 months of follow-up. Among the exclusions were patients with other autoimmune diseases, uncontrolled infections, pregnancy or lactation. A volume of 8 to 10 ml of fresh peripheral blood supplied the PBMCs. RNA transcripts served as template for amplifying TCR beta CDR3 sequences. First-round RT-PCR employed HTBI primers, with a second-round multiplex PCR after it. Using its own MiXCR run on the multiplex PCR reads, TCRdb lists one record per CDR3 protein. Among some 370,000 distinct CDR3 sequences listed, roughly 17% were seen once.

The sequencing input was peripheral blood. The clonotype comes from an adult woman with stable Graves' hyperthyroidism. This chain uses TRBV4-1 with TRBJ2-7; D remains unclear. CDR3 sequence reads: CASSQDLPGYEQYF. The DNA for the CDR3 is TGCGCCAGCAGCCAAGATCTTCCCGGCTACGAGCAGTACTTC.